This T cell receptor (beta chain) was sequenced for a study of spatial heterogeneity in lung cancer. Time point in this sample: sample taken at primary tumor resection. The donors were some 70 patients with non-small cell lung cancer that was early-stage and untreated. The input material, whole RNA from tumor, nontumor lung or frozen PBMC, was sequenced unsorted. A unique molecular identifier was attached to every TCR cDNA molecule. Via MiXCR, TCRdb re-called the 5' RACE reads, giving one row per CDR3 protein. This table holds tens of thousands of distinct CDR3 sequences, roughly 15% found once. The CDR3 loop spans 14 amino acids. The V end lost 1 base, the J end lost 5 bases, and 11 bases lay between the germline ends. Germline lookup yields CDR1 SGHTA and CDR2 FQGNSA. There are a few counts of this clonotype. Antigen unknown. Study observations and caveats: Ubiquitous expanded tumor TCRs appeared in blood more at resection than follow-up.

The sequences come from PBMCs, collected at surgery. The TCR was taken from a male donor with early-stage non-small cell lung cancer. The V call is TRBV7-2, the J call TRBJ1-2, with a weak D call TRBD1 (6 bases). Here the CDR3 reads CASSLGGRLYGYTF. The CDR3 DNA reads as TGTGCCAGCAGCTTAGGGGGGCGACTGTATGGCTACACCTTC.